These T cell receptor beta chains were read from a single sample in a study of blood T cell repertoires in COVID-19. TCRdb's table, derived via immunoSEQ multiplex PCR, lists solely in-frame clones and lacks some. The sample yields 490,000 or so clones, approximately 87% seen once. Sequenced input: PBMCs or T cells enriched from blood (not recorded which). These receptors were taken from a middle-aged woman who had recovered from COVID-19. Both conserved end residues are part of each CDR3. A D gene is named only where the DNA matches it firmly. Only some rows state a clone size, as once, few, many or a class for expanded clones.

J gene: TRBJ2-3
V gene: TRBV7-9
clone size: .
D gene: .
CDR3 DNA: TGTGCCAGCAGCTCTGAAGGGGAAACAGATACGCAGTATTTT
CDR3 protein: CASSSEGETDTQYF

J gene: TRBJ2-2
V gene: TRBV7-6
clone size: .
D gene: TRBD2
CDR3 DNA: TGTGCCAGCAGCTGGACATCTAGCGGGGAAAACACCGGGGAGCTGTTTTTT
CDR3 protein: CASSWTSSGENTGELFF

J gene: TRBJ2-1
V gene: TRBV6-5
clone size: once
D gene: .
CDR3 DNA: TGTGCCAGCAGTTACAGGGGAGGTGAGCAGTTCTTC
CDR3 protein: CASSYRGGEQFF

J gene: TRBJ1-2
V gene: TRBV7-9
clone size: .
D gene: .
CDR3 DNA: TGTGCCAGCAGCTTAGTTGCCGGGAACTATGGCTACACCTTC
CDR3 protein: CASSLVAGNYGYTF

J gene: TRBJ2-2
V gene: TRBV10-1
clone size: .
D gene: .
CDR3 DNA: TGCGCCAGCGGACAGAGAGGCGGTGTGGACACCGGGGAGCTGTTTTTT
CDR3 protein: CASGQRGGVDTGELFF

J gene: TRBJ1-4
V gene: TRBV28
clone size: .
D gene: TRBD1
CDR3 DNA: TGTGCCAGCAGTGGCCGGGACAGGAATGAAAAACTGTTTTTT
CDR3 protein: CASSGRDRNEKLFF

J gene: TRBJ1-4
V gene: TRBV15
clone size: .
D gene: TRBD1
CDR3 DNA: TGTGCCACCAGCAGTATTCCGGGACAGGGGATTTCAACTAATGAAAAACTGTTTTTT
CDR3 protein: CATSSIPGQGISTNEKLFF

J gene: TRBJ1-2
V gene: TRBV12-3/TRBV12-4
clone size: .
D gene: .
CDR3 DNA: TGTGCCAGCAGTCAATCAGGGACTGGTGGCTACACCTTC
CDR3 protein: CASSQSGTGGYTF

J gene: TRBJ2-1
V gene: TRBV29-1
clone size: few
D gene: TRBD2
CDR3 DNA: TGCAGCGCCGGGAGGGCCCCAGTGGATGAGCAGTTCTTC
CDR3 protein: CSAGRAPVDEQFF

J gene: TRBJ2-1
V gene: TRBV10-1
clone size: .
D gene: TRBD2
CDR3 DNA: TGCGCCAGCGCTAGCGGGAACAGCTCCTACAATGAGCAGTTCTTC
CDR3 protein: CASASGNSSYNEQFF

J gene: TRBJ1-1
V gene: TRBV18
clone size: .
D gene: TRBD1
CDR3 DNA: TGTGCCAGCTCACCAAGGATCGTGGGACAGGGGTTCATGAACACTGAAGCTTTCTTT
CDR3 protein: CASSPRIVGQGFMNTEAFF

J gene: TRBJ1-2
V gene: TRBV7-8
clone size: .
D gene: TRBD1
CDR3 DNA: TGTGCCAGCAGTTCCAAAACCGGACAGGGCCATGGCTACACCTTC
CDR3 protein: CASSSKTGQGHGYTF

J gene: TRBJ1-1
V gene: TRBV2
clone size: .
D gene: TRBD1
CDR3 DNA: TGTGCCAGCAGTGAAAGGGAGACAGGGATGGGGACTGAAGCTTTCTTT
CDR3 protein: CASSERETGMGTEAFF

J gene: TRBJ2-5
V gene: TRBV6-5
clone size: .
D gene: TRBD1
CDR3 DNA: TGTGCCAGCAGTTACCTGGGACAGGGACTACAAGAGACCCAGTACTTC
CDR3 protein: CASSYLGQGLQETQYF

J gene: TRBJ2-5
V gene: TRBV15
clone size: .
D gene: .
CDR3 DNA: TGTGCCACCAGCCCCCTGGGAGGAGGCGAAGAGACCCAGTACTTC
CDR3 protein: CATSPLGGGEETQYF

J gene: TRBJ2-5
V gene: TRBV18
clone size: .
D gene: TRBD1
CDR3 DNA: TGTGCCAGCTTAACAGGGGTCGGCGAGACCCAGTACTTC
CDR3 protein: CASLTGVGETQYF

J gene: TRBJ2-7
V gene: TRBV25-1
clone size: .
D gene: .
CDR3 DNA: TGTGCCAGCAGTCGGGCAGGGGACCTCTACGAGCAGTACTTC
CDR3 protein: CASSRAGDLYEQYF

J gene: TRBJ2-7
V gene: TRBV4-2
clone size: .
D gene: TRBD2
CDR3 DNA: TGTGCCAGCAGCCAAGATCTTCATCCGGGAACTGGACTAGCCCCCTACGAGCAGTACTTC
CDR3 protein: CASSQDLHPGTGLAPYEQYF

J gene: TRBJ2-5
V gene: TRBV5-1
clone size: .
D gene: TRBD2
CDR3 DNA: TGCGCCAGCAGCTTAGGACTAGCGGGAGGGCACTTGGAGACCCAGTACTTC
CDR3 protein: CASSLGLAGGHLETQYF

J gene: TRBJ1-1
V gene: TRBV27
clone size: .
D gene: TRBD1
CDR3 DNA: TGTGCCAGCAGTTTATCGAGGGACAGTCTAAGAGCTTTCTTT
CDR3 protein: CASSLSRDSLRAFF

J gene: TRBJ2-3
V gene: TRBV2
clone size: once
D gene: .
CDR3 DNA: TGTGCCAGCTTCCTGCGGCAGATCAATACAGATACGCAGTATTTT
CDR3 protein: CASFLRQINTDTQYF

J gene: TRBJ2-3
V gene: TRBV7-9
clone size: once
D gene: .
CDR3 DNA: TGTGCCAGCAGCTTAGGCGGGGCTTACACAGATACGCAGTATTTT
CDR3 protein: CASSLGGAYTDTQYF

J gene: TRBJ2-3
V gene: TRBV6-4
clone size: .
D gene: TRBD2
CDR3 DNA: TGTGCCAGCAGTATAGCGGGAGCTAGCACAGATACGCAGTATTTT
CDR3 protein: CASSIAGASTDTQYF

J gene: TRBJ1-2
V gene: TRBV24-1
clone size: .
D gene: TRBD1
CDR3 DNA: TGTGCCACCAGTGACCCCAGGGGGGCAATATATGGCTACACCTTC
CDR3 protein: CATSDPRGAIYGYTF

J gene: TRBJ2-5
V gene: TRBV2
clone size: .
D gene: TRBD2
CDR3 DNA: TGTGCCAGCAGTATTGGAGCGGGAGTTGGGGAGACCCAGTACTTC
CDR3 protein: CASSIGAGVGETQYF

J gene: TRBJ2-1
V gene: TRBV10-2
clone size: few
D gene: TRBD2
CDR3 DNA: TGCGCCAGCAGTCTGACTAGCGGGAACCGCAATGAGCAGTTCTTC
CDR3 protein: CASSLTSGNRNEQFF

J gene: TRBJ2-7
V gene: TRBV10-2
clone size: .
D gene: TRBD1
CDR3 DNA: TGCGCCAGCAGTCACGGGACAGGGTACTTGTACGAGCAGTACTTC
CDR3 protein: CASSHGTGYLYEQYF

J gene: TRBJ2-1
V gene: TRBV14
clone size: .
D gene: TRBD2
CDR3 DNA: TGTGCCAGCAGCACGCAGACGGGGAGGGGACTAGCGGGAGAGTACGCCTACAATGAGCAGTTCTTC
CDR3 protein: CASSTQTGRGLAGEYAYNEQFF

J gene: TRBJ2-1
V gene: TRBV29-1
clone size: .
D gene: TRBD1
CDR3 DNA: TGCAGCGATCGGACAGGGACCAATGAGCAGTTCTTC
CDR3 protein: CSDRTGTNEQFF

J gene: TRBJ2-5
V gene: TRBV5-4
clone size: .
D gene: TRBD2
CDR3 DNA: TGTGCCAGCAGTACCCCCCTCGGGCGGGAGGGGGGGCAAGAGACCCAGTACTTC
CDR3 protein: CASSTPLGREGGQETQYF

J gene: TRBJ2-7
V gene: TRBV5-8
clone size: .
D gene: TRBD1
CDR3 DNA: TGTGCCAGCAGCGGCACGGGACAGGGCCCCTACGAGCAGTACTTC
CDR3 protein: CASSGTGQGPYEQYF

J gene: TRBJ1-6
V gene: TRBV5-1
clone size: .
D gene: .
CDR3 DNA: TGCGCCAGCGCCCAGGCGATTACTTCGTCGCCCCTCCACTTT
CDR3 protein: CASAQAITSSPLHF

J gene: TRBJ1-4
V gene: TRBV3-1/TRBV3-2
clone size: .
D gene: .
CDR3 DNA: TGTGCCAGCAGCCAATCAGAGGGCGCGGGTGAAAAACTGTTTTTT
CDR3 protein: CASSQSEGAGEKLFF

J gene: TRBJ2-3
V gene: TRBV10-3
clone size: .
D gene: .
CDR3 DNA: TGTGCCATCAGCCTAGCGCACACAGATACGCAGTATTTT
CDR3 protein: CAISLAHTDTQYF

J gene: TRBJ2-5
V gene: TRBV6-5
clone size: once
D gene: TRBD1
CDR3 DNA: TGTGCCAGCAGTTACTCGGGACAGTACCAAGAGACCCAGTACTTC
CDR3 protein: CASSYSGQYQETQYF

J gene: TRBJ2-3
V gene: TRBV7-9
clone size: .
D gene: .
CDR3 DNA: TGTGCCAGCAGCTTAGGCGGGGCGAATACGCAGTATTTT
CDR3 protein: CASSLGGANTQYF

J gene: TRBJ2-7
V gene: TRBV10-2
clone size: .
D gene: TRBD2
CDR3 DNA: TGCGCCAGCAGTTGGACTAGCGGATCCTACGAGCAGTACTTC
CDR3 protein: CASSWTSGSYEQYF

J gene: TRBJ2-3
V gene: TRBV7-2
clone size: .
D gene: .
CDR3 DNA: TGTGCCAGCAGCTTATTGTTAGCAGGGAGCACAGATACGCAGTATTTT
CDR3 protein: CASSLLLAGSTDTQYF

J gene: TRBJ2-1
V gene: TRBV29-1
clone size: once
D gene: TRBD2
CDR3 DNA: TGCAGCGCTGAGGGGTCGACCGGGACTACCCCGTCGGAGCAGTTCTTC
CDR3 protein: CSAEGSTGTTPSEQFF

J gene: TRBJ1-2
V gene: TRBV29-1
clone size: .
D gene: .
CDR3 DNA: TGCAGCGTCCCTGTGGGTCCAGGGTCTAACTATGGCTACACCTTC
CDR3 protein: CSVPVGPGSNYGYTF

J gene: TRBJ2-1
V gene: TRBV10-3
clone size: once
D gene: TRBD2
CDR3 DNA: TGTGCCATCAGTAGTTCCGGGACTAGCGGTGATGAGCAGTTCTTC
CDR3 protein: CAISSSGTSGDEQFF

J gene: TRBJ2-7
V gene: TRBV15
clone size: .
D gene: .
CDR3 DNA: TGTGCCACCAGCAGAATGGGGGGCTCCTACGAGCAGTACTTC
CDR3 protein: CATSRMGGSYEQYF

J gene: TRBJ2-7
V gene: TRBV9
clone size: few
D gene: TRBD2
CDR3 DNA: TGTGCCAGCAGCGGGGGACTAGCGGGAGGATCCCACGAGCAGTACTTC
CDR3 protein: CASSGGLAGGSHEQYF

J gene: TRBJ1-4
V gene: TRBV10-2
clone size: .
D gene: TRBD1
CDR3 DNA: TGCGCCAGCAGTGAGTGGGACAGGAATTTGGATGAAAAACTGTTTTTT
CDR3 protein: CASSEWDRNLDEKLFF

J gene: TRBJ2-7
V gene: TRBV6-5
clone size: once
D gene: TRBD2
CDR3 DNA: TGTGCCACGGGGGGTGGACTAGCGGGAGTAAAGCAGTACTTC
CDR3 protein: CATGGGLAGVKQYF

J gene: TRBJ1-6
V gene: TRBV11-3
clone size: .
D gene: .
CDR3 DNA: TGTGCCAGCAGCTTAGGAGATTCACCCCTCCACTTT
CDR3 protein: CASSLGDSPLHF

J gene: TRBJ1-2
V gene: TRBV27
clone size: .
D gene: .
CDR3 DNA: TGTGCCAGCAGTTCGCGCAACTATGGCTACACCTTC
CDR3 protein: CASSSRNYGYTF

J gene: TRBJ2-7
V gene: TRBV4-3
clone size: once
D gene: .
CDR3 DNA: TGCGCCAGCAGCCAAGATCGGGGGATTGGGGCCTTAGAGCAGTACTTC
CDR3 protein: CASSQDRGIGALEQYF

J gene: TRBJ1-2
V gene: TRBV18
clone size: few
D gene: TRBD1
CDR3 DNA: TGTGCCAGCTCACCGGGACAGGGGAGTGGCTACACCTTC
CDR3 protein: CASSPGQGSGYTF

J gene: TRBJ1-2
V gene: TRBV27
clone size: .
D gene: TRBD1
CDR3 DNA: TGTGCCAGCAGTCCTTGGGACAGGGAAAGGGGTGAGGGCTACACCTTC
CDR3 protein: CASSPWDRERGEGYTF

J gene: TRBJ2-1
V gene: TRBV5-1
clone size: .
D gene: TRBD2
CDR3 DNA: TGCGCCAGCAGCTTGGCCGGTAGCGGGCTATACAATGAGCAGTTCTTC
CDR3 protein: CASSLAGSGLYNEQFF

J gene: TRBJ1-2
V gene: TRBV10-3
clone size: .
D gene: TRBD1
CDR3 DNA: TGTGCCATCCACAAGGGAGGAGGGGGCGTCTATGGCTACACCTTC
CDR3 protein: CAIHKGGGGVYGYTF